The sequence of this TCR beta chain was determined in a study of cytomegalovirus exposure and HLA in healthy donors. This CDR3 has 15 amino acids. CDR1 ENHRY and CDR2 SYGVKD come from the germline V gene. V dropped 3 bases and J dropped 3; count of bases not matched to a gene: 8. It was with 60 Vbeta and 13 Jbeta primers that the PCR ran. Per the study methods: Among the unique TCR beta chains that a later analysis counted, about 81 million in all, approximately 12 million were shared. The repertoire was sequenced with immunoSEQ multiplex PCR; TCRdb's copy has only in-frame clones and lacks some. For V, J and clone size, that table is used; D and trimming come from the DNA. Of some 110,000 clones listed, around 81% are singletons. Overall study results and limits: Within an earlier analysis, most TCR beta V segments proved productive either about 90% or about 30% of the time. Association of about 17,000 TCR beta sequences with HLA alleles was found at 0.05 false discovery rate in a later analysis. A later analysis linked a missense variant in DCLRE1C to the trimming of TCR beta V and J genes.

In its sample, this clone ranks as medium-sized. Its target is unknown. The sample taken for sequencing was PBMCs. This sequence originates from a woman between 25 and 40 years old in good health and CMV-seronegative. The genes are TRBV10-3 and TRBJ2-7; 7 bases map to TRBD1. The CDR3 sequence: CAISDSGQGVYEQYF. CDR3 nucleotides: TGTGCCATCAGTGATAGTGGTCAGGGGGTCTACGAGCAGTACTTC.